The clone carrying this T cell receptor beta chain was recorded at least ten times. Antigen: not known. TCRdb processed the reads anew with MiXCR; each CDR3 protein has one entry. The data hold 480,000 or so distinct CDR3 sequences, with roughly 12% observed a single time. With V trimmed by 0 bases and J by 7 bases, 8 bases remained unmatched. Germline V gives CDR1 SEHNR, CDR2 FQNEAQ (reference sequence). The length of the CDR3 is 15 residues. The sample originates from a study of T cell repertoires in cytomegalovirus infection. At the level of the study: Through public TCR beta signatures, both CMV infection and matching HLA type were indicated. Study findings and constraints: Dominant in the ex vivo response were TCR beta clonotypes restricted by HLA-C and specific for CMV.

The sequenced sample was PBMCs. The chain employs TRBV7-9 and TRBJ1-1; 7 nucleotides agree with TRBD1. This sequence originates from a human donor in good health (CMV status not recorded). Some clones in this sample may be carry-over from other donors' samples. In DNA form, the CDR3 reads TGTGCCAGCAGCTTAGCGCCGGGACAGACTCTTGAAGCTTTCTTT. Protein: CASSLAPGQTLEAFF. Full variable domain (outside the CDR3, taken from reference TRBV7-9 and TRBJ1-1): DTGVSQNPRHKITKRGQNVTFRCDPISEHNRLYWYRQTLGQGPEFLTYFQNEAQLEKSRLLSDRFSAERPKGSFSTLEIQRTEQGDSAMYLCASSLAPGQTLEAFFGQGTRLTVV.